This T cell receptor (beta chain) was sequenced for a study of beta chain features in type 1 diabetes. Sequencing targeted expressed TCRB transcripts, as all isolated RNA had been reverse transcribed. Measured with immunoSEQ multiplex PCR; TCRdb has only the in-frame clones, and not every one. In the table there are about 250,000 clones, around an eighth of which are singletons. With regard to this clone: Its specificity is not known.

The germline V gene has CDR1 MNHEY and CDR2 SVGAGI. The V end lost 5 bases, the J end lost 7 bases, and 12 bases lay between the germline ends. This CDR3 is built from 13 residues. Study results and limitations: Whether TCRB rearrangement is influenced by HLA type went unresolved here.

Sequencing was done on a sample of naive CD4+ T cells from blood. This receptor was taken from a woman between 40 and 50 years old in good health. This chain connects TRBV6-5 to TRBJ1-5; tentative D call: TRBD1 (6 bases). CDR3 sequence (DNA): TGTGCCAGCAGTCGCCCAGGGGAACAGCCCCAGCATTTT. It yields the protein CASSRPGEQPQHF.